The rows below give T cell receptor beta chains drawn from one sample of a study of cytomegalovirus exposure and HLA in healthy donors. Generated by immunoSEQ multiplex PCR, the TCRdb table keeps only in-frame clones and is missing some. The data show approximately 82,000 clones, roughly a tenth seen once. The sequenced sample consisted of PBMCs. These receptors were obtained from a man in his fifties or sixties in good health and CMV-seropositive. CDR3s include the opening cysteine and the closing phenylalanine or tryptophan. D genes are given only for firm matches. Clone size appears in some rows only: once, few, many, or a class for an expanded clone.

NA	TRBV28	TRBD1	TRBJ1-4	TGTGCCAGCAGTCCAAGGACAGGGGATAATGAAAAACTGTTTTTT	CASSPRTGDNEKLFF
NA	TRBV19	NA	TRBJ1-2	TGTGCCAGTAGTACGGACACCTATGGACGTGGCTACACCTTC	CASSTDTYGRGYTF
few	TRBV5-4	NA	TRBJ1-1	TGTGCCAGCAGCTTGGCAGGGGCTTGGGGAACTGAAGCTTTCTTT	CASSLAGAWGTEAFF
NA	TRBV5-1	NA	TRBJ1-1	TGCGCCAGCACCTCCTCAGGAACTGAAGCTTTCTTT	CASTSSGTEAFF
NA	TRBV7-6	NA	TRBJ1-2	TGTGCCAGCAGCTTACAGGGGAAAGGGGACTATGGCTACACCTTC	CASSLQGKGDYGYTF
NA	TRBV7-2	TRBD1	TRBJ1-4	TGTGCCAGCAGCTTCACAGGGGATTTACGAGAAAAACTGTTTTTT	CASSFTGDLREKLFF
NA	TRBV2	NA	TRBJ2-7	TGTGCCACCGCTCCAGACTCCTACGAGCAGTACTTC	CATAPDSYEQYF
once	TRBV27	NA	TRBJ2-7	TGTGCCAGCAGTCCCCGTGGGCTCCCCTCCTACGAGCAGTACTTC	CASSPRGLPSYEQYF
few	TRBV28	TRBD1	TRBJ1-4	TGTGCCAGCAGTTTAGGACAGGGGATAACTAATGAAAAACTGTTTTTT	CASSLGQGITNEKLFF
few	TRBV29-1	NA	TRBJ1-2	TGCAGCGTTGCGCCGTTTTCAGGGCAGTTTAACTATGGCTACACCTTC	CSVAPFSGQFNYGYTF
NA	TRBV5-4	NA	TRBJ2-7	TGTGCCAGCAGCCTGACGGGGGACGAGCAGTACTTC	CASSLTGDEQYF
NA	TRBV5-1	NA	TRBJ2-3	TGCGCCAGCAGCCCCCAGACTAGTGCAGATACGCAGTATTTT	CASSPQTSADTQYF
few	TRBV5-1	NA	TRBJ2-2	TGCGCCAGCGGGGGGACCCCAATCTCGAACACCGGGGAGCTGTTTTTT	CASGGTPISNTGELFF
few	TRBV7-3	TRBD2	TRBJ2-3	TGTGCCAGCAGCCTACTAGCGGGAGGAGGCACAGATACGCAGTATTTT	CASSLLAGGGTDTQYF
few	TRBV19	TRBD2	TRBJ2-1	TGTGCCAGTAGTGCCGGGACTAGGATCGATGAGCAGTTCTTC	CASSAGTRIDEQFF
few	TRBV7-6	TRBD2	TRBJ2-7	TGTGCCAGCAGCAAACTAGCGGGGGCCTACGAGCAGTACTTC	CASSKLAGAYEQYF
NA	TRBV10-3	TRBD2	TRBJ2-3	TGTGCCATCAGTGATAGACTAGCGGGGGGGGATACGCAGTATTTT	CAISDRLAGGDTQYF
NA	TRBV5-4	NA	TRBJ1-1	TGTGCCAGCAGCCTACCCCGGGGGATGGGGAACACTGAAGCTTTCTTT	CASSLPRGMGNTEAFF
few	TRBV30	NA	TRBJ1-6	TGTGCCTGGAGTGGACGGAGCTCCTATAATTCACCCCTCCACTTT	CAWSGRSSYNSPLHF
few	TRBV7-2	TRBD1	TRBJ1-1	TGTGCCAGCAGCGGACAGGGACCGGGCACTGAAGCTTTCTTT	CASSGQGPGTEAFF
NA	TRBV5-1	TRBD1	TRBJ2-3	TGCGCCAGCAGCCCGGGACAGGTTAGCACAGATACGCAGTATTTT	CASSPGQVSTDTQYF
NA	TRBV7-9	NA	TRBJ1-5	TGTGCCAGCACCAGGAGCAATCAGCCCCAGCATTTT	CASTRSNQPQHF
NA	TRBV2	TRBD1	TRBJ1-2	TGTGCCAGCAGTGAAGAGGACAGGGGGCCTGGCTACACCTTC	CASSEEDRGPGYTF
NA	TRBV5-1	TRBD2	TRBJ2-1	TGCGCCAGCAGCTTGGGGACTAGCGGCCAGGGGGTGGGAGGTGAGCAGTTCTTC	CASSLGTSGQGVGGEQFF
few	TRBV27	TRBD1	TRBJ1-5	TGTGCCAGCAAATTGGACAGGGGGTTGAATCAGCCCCAGCATTTT	CASKLDRGLNQPQHF
NA	TRBV7-8	NA	TRBJ1-6	TGTGCCAGCAGCTTAGGCACAGGAGTAGCCCCCCGACCCCTCCACTTT	CASSLGTGVAPRPLHF